This entry lists 13 T cell receptor beta chains sequenced from one sample in a study of T cell repertoires in cytomegalovirus infection. Using its own MiXCR run on the reads, TCRdb lists one record per CDR3 protein. The repertoire includes some 97,000 distinct CDR3 sequences, around a quarter of them detected once, and about two fifths sits in the top ten. Sequencing was carried out using CD8+ T cells from PBMCs. The receptors originated from a human donor in good health (CMV status not recorded). Some clones in this sample may be carry-over from other donors' samples.

The sample holds many counts of this clonotype. The rearrangement links TRBV7-9 to TRBJ1-2; possibly TRBD1 for D (6 bases). Trimming took off 5 bases at V and 3 bases at J, with 22 bases between the two ends. The CDR3 is made up of 17 amino acids. Germline V CDR1 and CDR2: SEHNR, FQNEAQ (reference sequence). In DNA form, the CDR3 reads TGTGCCAGCAGCCCTTCAGGGGCCCTCTTGTTGTACTATGGCTACACCTTC. This codes for CASSPSGALLLYYGYTF. The full variable domain, its missing parts supplied by reference TRBV7-9 and TRBJ1-2, is DTGVSQNPRHKITKRGQNVTFRCDPISEHNRLYWYRQTLGQGPEFLTYFQNEAQLEKSRLLSDRFSAERPKGSFSTLEIQRTEQGDSAMYLCASSPSGALLLYYGYTFGSGTRLTVV.

The CDR3 protein is CASSLEGWRAPNNEQFF. The CDR3 nucleotides are TGTGCCAGCAGCTTAGAAGGGTGGAGGGCCCCCAACAATGAGCAGTTCTTC. The chain joins TRBV7-2 to TRBJ2-1, with D perhaps matching TRBD2 (6 bases). V was shortened by 1 base and J by 5 bases, with 18 bases between the two germline ends. Germline V gives CDR1 SGHTA, CDR2 FQGNSA. This CDR3 is built from 17 residues.

The chain links TRBV24-1 to TRBJ2-3, with 14 bases fitting TRBD2. After removal of 5 bases from V and 3 bases from J, the junction contained 3 bases not matched to a gene. From germline, CDR1 is KGHDR and CDR2 SFDVKD. The CDR3 length is 16 residues. Written as DNA, the CDR3 is TGTGCCACCAGTGGGGGACTAGCGGGAGTGACAGATACGCAGTATTTT. Translation gives CATSGGLAGVTDTQYF.

In its sample, this clonotype was seen a few times. This chain connects TRBV7-2 to TRBJ2-3, with no clear D. Trimming took off 6 bases at V and 2 bases at J, with 9 bases between the two ends. This CDR3 spans 13 amino acids. Germline lookup yields CDR1 SGHTA and CDR2 FQGNSA. Here the CDR3 reads CASSLDDTDTQYF. The CDR3 DNA sequence: TGTGCCAGCAGTCTCGACGACACAGATACGCAGTATTTT.

On this clonotype: A clone one base away is much larger, so this may be a read error. The V call is TRBV13, the J call TRBJ2-1; the match to TRBD2 covers 10 bases. The CDR3 has 15 amino acids. Germline values: CDR1 PRHDT, CDR2 FYEKMQ (reference sequence). CDR3 DNA: TGTGTCAGCAGCTTAGAAGCGGGGGGGTACAATGAGCAGTTCTTC. It is translated as CVSSLEAGGYNEQFF.

This clonotype came up a few times. This chain uses TRBV12-5 with TRBJ2-7; D might be TRBD1 (6 bases). The CDR3 is 15 amino acids. Trimming left V 0 bases short and J 3 bases short, with 12 bases between. From germline, CDR1 is LGHNT and CDR2 FRNRAP. The CDR3 sequence is CASGLVGTTIYEQYF. The CDR3 region has the DNA TGTGCTAGTGGTTTGGTGGGGACAACGATCTACGAGCAGTACTTC.

This clonotype occurred a few times. The chain couples TRBV30 to TRBJ2-1; tentative D call: TRBD2 (5 bases). CDR3 length: 13 amino acids. Trimming stripped 3 bases from V and 3 bases from J, with 9 bases between. CDR1 and CDR2 from the germline V gene are GTSNPN and SVGIG (reference sequence). The CDR3 sequence is CAWSSGLYNEQFF. DNA of the CDR3: TGTGCCTGGAGCTCCGGACTCTACAATGAGCAGTTCTTC.

This clonotype has only a few counts. The chain links TRBV27 to TRBJ2-1; TRBD2 matches at 9 bases. V lost 0 bases to trimming and J lost 6 bases; unmatched junction nucleotides: 0. The germline gives CDR1 MNHEY, CDR2 SMNVEV (reference sequence). This CDR3 has 14 residues. CDR3 sequence reads: CASSLSSGSNEQFF. As DNA, the CDR3 is TGTGCCAGCAGTTTATCTAGCGGGAGCAATGAGCAGTTCTTC.

The chain is built from TRBV30 and TRBJ2-1; D unclear. This CDR3 is built from 13 residues. V was shortened by 0 bases and J by 7 bases, with 10 bases between the two germline ends. The germline V gene has CDR1 GTSNPN and CDR2 SVGIG (reference sequence). CDR3 protein: CAWSVIIGNEQFF. As DNA, the CDR3 is TGTGCCTGGAGTGTTATAATCGGGAATGAGCAGTTCTTC.

In this sample, this clonotype turned up a few times. The rearrangement links TRBV7-9 to TRBJ2-5, with 10 nucleotides matching TRBD2. Trimming at V came to 1 base and at J to 5 bases, leaving 4 bases not matched to a gene. This CDR3 is 15 amino acids long. The germline gives CDR1 SEHNR, CDR2 FQNEAQ (reference sequence). CDR3 residues: CASSLELAGFETQYF. The CDR3 coding sequence is TGTGCCAGCAGCTTAGAACTAGCGGGGTTCGAGACCCAGTACTTC. Combining the CDR3 with reference TRBV7-9 and TRBJ2-5 gives the whole variable domain DTGVSQNPRHKITKRGQNVTFRCDPISEHNRLYWYRQTLGQGPEFLTYFQNEAQLEKSRLLSDRFSAERPKGSFSTLEIQRTEQGDSAMYLCASSLELAGFETQYFGPGTRLLVL.

In this sample, this clonotype turned up a few times. The V call is TRBV28, the J call TRBJ2-1; TRBD2 matches 11 bases. This CDR3 spans 16 amino acids. V dropped 3 bases and J dropped 7; count of bases not matched to a gene: 8. Germline values: CDR1 MDHEN, CDR2 SYDVKM. DNA for the CDR3: TGTGCCAGCAGTTTTACTAGCGGGGGTAGGAGGAATGAGCAGTTCTTC. Its translation is CASSFTSGGRRNEQFF.

This rearrangement joins TRBV5-1 to TRBJ2-3, with D tentatively TRBD1 (6 bases). Trimming shortened V by 3 bases and J by 2 bases, and 13 bases separated the two germline ends. The CDR3 sequence is 15 residues long. Germline V CDR1 and CDR2: SGHRS, YFSETQ. The CDR3 DNA is TGCGCCAGCAGCTCCGGGACAACAGACACAGATACGCAGTATTTT. This encodes CASSSGTTDTDTQYF.

This clonotype was seen repeatedly, ten times or more. J is TRBJ1-5 and V is TRBV19, with D tentatively TRBD1 (6 bases). The CDR3 is made up of 18 amino acids. With 7 bases removed from V and 1 base from J, the gap between germline ends came to 23 bases. Germline V lookup: CDR1 LNHDA, CDR2 SQIVND (reference sequence). The CDR3 spells CASTADVVDRISNQPQHF. In DNA, the CDR3 is TGTGCCAGTACCGCAGACGTCGTAGACAGGATAAGCAATCAGCCCCAGCATTTT. The variable domain in full, completed from reference TRBV19 and TRBJ1-5, reads DGGITQSPKYLFRKEGQNVTLSCEQNLNHDAMYWYRQDPGQGLRLIYYSQIVNDFQKGDIAEGYSVSREKKESFPLTVTSAQKNPTAFYLCASTADVVDRISNQPQHFGDGTRLSIL.